This T cell receptor beta chain was retrieved from a study of OX40 agonist ivuxolimab in advanced cancers. Study results and limitations: Some patients without response likewise showed low normalized clonal expansion.

The assay was immunoSEQ multiplex PCR, and TCRdb's table has in-frame clones only and misses some. The sample lists over 90,000 clones, nearly 90% occurring once. Losses at the gene ends were 4 bases for V and 11 bases for J; bases not matched to a gene: 12. This CDR3 has 14 residues. Notes on this clone: Its matching antigen is unknown.

The TCR was taken from an adult with an advanced solid tumor such as melanoma, head and neck, liver or kidney cancer. This specimen was CD4+ or CD8+ T cells sorted from blood, taken in a trial of the OX40 agonist ivuxolimab. The V gene is TRBV23-1, the J gene TRBJ2-5, with TRBD1 matching over 8 bases. Being an ORF, TRBV23-1 has a function that is uncertain. In DNA, the CDR3 is TGCGCCAGCAGTCTACAGGACAGGGTTGAAGAGCAGTACTTC. It specifies CASSLQDRVEEQYF.